This T cell receptor (beta chain) was observed in a study of early T cells in non-severe SARS-CoV-2 infection. Overall study context: Alpha and beta chains were unpaired, from unsorted whole-blood bulk RNA.

This CDR3 spans 15 amino acids. V was pared by 3 bases and J by 5 bases, with 12 bases of the junction left unmatched. Germline CDR1 and CDR2: DFQATT and SNEGSKA (reference sequence). This clonotype was picked up many times. The protocol attached unique molecular identifiers to individual cDNA molecules. A single record per CDR3 protein comes from TCRdb applying MiXCR to the 5' RACE reads. The sample has approximately 42,000 distinct CDR3 sequences, around 6.1% seen once. What was sequenced was whole blood. The origin of this receptor is an adult who was a healthcare worker with PCR-confirmed SARS-CoV-2 infection or an uninfected control (not recorded which). The chain joins TRBV20-1 to TRBJ2-5; 7 bases map to TRBD2. CDR3 bases: TGCAGTGCTAGCCCCGCTGGGGGGGTGGGGGAGACCCAGTACTTC. It is translated as CSASPAGGVGETQYF.